Each of the 26 T cell receptor beta chains below was sequenced from the same sample in a study of T cell responses to AZD1222 COVID-19 vaccine. The data were produced by immunoSEQ multiplex PCR, yet TCRdb's version contains in-frame clones alone and is incomplete. The sample has around 140,000 clones, 85% to 95% seen once. Sequences were derived from peripheral blood, sampled on day 0 of AZD1222 vaccination. Receptors originate from an adult in good health.

This chain joins TRBV15 and TRBJ1-1; D ambiguous. Trimming left V 1 base short and J 0 bases short, with 6 bases between. The germline gives CDR1 LNHNV, CDR2 YYDKDF (reference sequence). The CDR3 consists of 14 residues. The CDR3 coding sequence is TGTGCCACCAGCAGAGGGTACATGAACACTGAAGCTTTCTTT. Its protein product is CATSRGYMNTEAFF.

This clone was counted once. V gene TRBV6-4 combines with J gene TRBJ1-1; the D is unclear. Trimming removed 6 bases from V and 1 base from J, with 9 bases in between. Germline-derived CDR1 and CDR2 are MRHNA and SNTAGT. The CDR3 has 13 amino acids. CDR3 nucleotide sequence: TGTGCCAGCAGACGATACAGGAACACTGAAGCTTTCTTT. This translates into CASRRYRNTEAFF.

This chain links TRBV2 with TRBJ2-2; a possible D gene is TRBD2 (6 bases). CDR3 size: 15 residues. CDR1 and CDR2 (germline): SNHLY, FYNNEI. Trimming shortened V by 6 bases and J by 0 bases, and 11 bases separated the two germline ends. The CDR3: CASSGTSANTGELFF. The DNA of the CDR3 is TGTGCCAGCAGCGGGACTTCGGCGAACACCGGGGAGCTGTTTTTT.

V usage is TRBV3-1 (or the pseudogene TRBV3-2) and J usage is TRBJ2-5; 7 nucleotides agree with TRBD1. This CDR3 comprises 14 residues. The germline gives CDR1 LGHDT, CDR2 YNNKEL (reference sequence). The trim removed 6 bases at V and 2 bases at J, leaving 6 bases unmatched. The DNA for the CDR3 is TGTGCCAGCAGTCCCCCGGGACAGCAAGAGACCCAGTACTTC. This translates into CASSPPGQQETQYF.

In its sample, this clone was seen once. J is TRBJ1-2 and V is TRBV28, with a possible D match to TRBD1 (6 bases). CDR3 length equals 14 residues. V gave up 1 base and J gave up 5 bases, with 11 bases separating them. Germline V gene lookup returns CDR1 MDHEN and CDR2 SYDVKM. CDR3 nucleotides: TGTGCCAGCAGTTTATCAGGGGCAGGATATGGCTACACCTTC. Translated, it gives CASSLSGAGYGYTF.

The chain carries TRBV19 and TRBJ1-6; TRBD1 agrees at 10 bases. Germline V CDR1 and CDR2: LNHDA, SQIVND (reference sequence). Unmatched junction bases numbered 4, after V lost 7 bases and J lost 7 bases. The CDR3 spans 14 residues. The CDR3 region has the DNA TGTGCCAGTATGGGGACAGGGGAGAATTCACCCCTCCACTTT. This translates into CASMGTGENSPLHF.

The rearrangement joins TRBV29-1 to TRBJ2-1; 7 nucleotides align to TRBD2. Germline trimming cut 4 bases from V and 4 bases from J; bases unmatched to any gene: 1. Germline V lookup: CDR1 SQVTM, CDR2 ANQGSEA. The CDR3 is 12 residues long. The CDR3 sequence is CSVGGGYNEQFF. As DNA, the CDR3 is TGCAGCGTTGGCGGGGGATACAATGAGCAGTTCTTC.

The chain uses TRBV7-9 and TRBJ1-2; the D is unclear. CDR1 and CDR2 (germline): SEHNR, FQNEAQ (reference sequence). V lost 1 base, J lost 8 bases, and 8 bases lay in between. The CDR3 runs 12 residues. CDR3 sequence (DNA): TGTGCCAGCAGCTTAGGGGGAAGGGGCTACACCTTC. Protein product: CASSLGGRGYTF.

The chain couples TRBV25-1 to TRBJ1-5, with D maybe TRBD1 (6 bases). In germline, CDR1 is MGHDK, CDR2 SYGVNS. This CDR3 is 14 amino acids long. V was pared by 8 bases and J by 2 bases, with 13 bases between. The CDR3 sequence: CASGTGFGNQPQHF. DNA for the CDR3: TGTGCCAGCGGAACAGGGTTCGGCAATCAGCCCCAGCATTTT.

J is TRBJ2-5 and V is TRBV5-6; TRBD1 aligns across 11 bases. CDR3 size: 15 residues. V lost 4 bases, J lost 6 bases, and 8 bases stayed unmatched. Germline-derived CDR1 and CDR2 are SGHDT and YYEEEE. CDR3 sequence (DNA): TGTGCCAGCAGCGGAATGGGGACAGGGGGGCAGACCCAGTACTTC. It specifies CASSGMGTGGQTQYF.

This chain uses TRBV7-9 with TRBJ2-3; TRBD2 matches 7 bases. Germline lookup yields CDR1 SEHNR and CDR2 FQNEAQ (reference sequence). This CDR3 is 15 amino acids long. The V gene end was trimmed by 5 bases and the J gene end by 0 bases; junction bases not matched to a gene: 5. The CDR3 DNA sequence: TGTGCCAGCAGCCCCCTGGGGGGGAGCACAGATACGCAGTATTTT. It encodes CASSPLGGSTDTQYF.

The V call is TRBV7-2, the J call TRBJ1-2; D unclear. CDR3 length equals 14 residues. Germline V CDR1 and CDR2: SGHTA, FQGNSA. V dropped 1 base and J dropped 1 base, with 7 bases sitting between them. CDR3 coding DNA: TGTGCCAGCAGCTTAGAGACGCTTAACTATGGCTACACCTTC. It encodes CASSLETLNYGYTF. Full variable domain (rest looked up from reference TRBV7-2 and TRBJ1-2): GAGVSQSPSNKVTEKGKDVELRCDPISGHTALYWYRQSLGQGLEFLIYFQGNSAPDKSGLPSDRFSAERTGGSVSTLTIQRTQQEDSAVYLCASSLETLNYGYTFGSGTRLTVV.

J is TRBJ2-5 and V is TRBV27; D unclear. Germline V gene sequence: CDR1 MNHEY, CDR2 SMNVEV (reference sequence). Trimming pared 2 bases from V and 0 bases from J, leaving 4 bases between. The CDR3 has 13 amino acids. The CDR3 region is CASSLTYQETQYF. Here the CDR3 DNA reads TGTGCCAGCAGTTTAACGTACCAAGAGACCCAGTACTTC.

The table lists this clone with a count of one. The gene calls are TRBV4-3 and TRBJ1-2, with D unclear. V was trimmed by 0 bases and J by 0 bases, leaving 14 bases between them. The CDR3 consists of 17 residues. CDR1 is LGHNA, CDR2 YSLEER, per germline. CDR3 DNA sequence: TGCGCCAGCAGCCAAGAACGCTGGATCCAAGCTAACTATGGCTACACCTTC. Translating it yields CASSQERWIQANYGYTF.

This chain connects TRBV3-1 (or the pseudogene TRBV3-2) to TRBJ2-1; 12 bases match TRBD2. V was pared by 4 bases and J by 4 bases, with 2 bases of the junction left unmatched. This CDR3 region has 15 residues. CDR1 is LGHDT, CDR2 YNNKEL, per germline (reference sequence). The CDR3 region has the DNA TGTGCCAGCAGCCGGACTAGCGGGGAATACAATGAGCAGTTCTTC. Amino acid sequence: CASSRTSGEYNEQFF.

This chain connects TRBV6-4 to TRBJ2-1; no reliable D call. CDR3 length: 9 amino acids. Germline-derived CDR1 and CDR2 are MRHNA and SNTAGT. Trimming stripped 11 bases from V and 5 bases from J, with 4 bases between. CDR3 region: CAYDNEQFF. The CDR3 bases are TGTGCCTACGACAATGAGCAGTTCTTC.

V gene TRBV5-1 combines with J gene TRBJ1-1; D unclear. Germline V gives CDR1 SGHRS, CDR2 YFSETQ. The V end was cut by 0 bases, the J end by 0 bases, with 6 bases between. This CDR3 spans 14 amino acids. The CDR3 sequence is CASSLGTVNTEAFF. The CDR3 DNA is TGCGCCAGCAGCTTGGGGACCGTGAACACTGAAGCTTTCTTT.

This chain links TRBV6-5 with TRBJ2-3, with D perhaps given as TRBD1 or TRBD2 (5 bases each). The CDR3 runs to 13 residues. The germline gives CDR1 MNHEY, CDR2 SVGAGI. With 6 bases removed from V and 6 bases from J, the gap between germline ends came to 13 bases. The CDR3 loop is CASRRGSRDTQYF. The DNA of the CDR3 is TGTGCCAGCAGGAGGGGCTCGCGGGATACGCAGTATTTT.

The genes are TRBV6-1 and TRBJ1-2; D not resolved. Trimming took off 3 bases at V and 4 bases at J, with 15 bases between the two ends. The length of the CDR3 is 15 residues. Germline V gene lookup returns CDR1 MNHNS and CDR2 SASEGT. The CDR3 region has the DNA TGTGCCAGCAGTGAGGGGTCAGCATACCTCTATGGCTACACCTTC. Amino acids: CASSEGSAYLYGYTF.

V and J are TRBV7-3 and TRBJ2-5; either TRBD1 or TRBD2 may fit D (6 bases each). In germline, CDR1 is SGHTA, CDR2 FQGTGA. The length of the CDR3 is 14 residues. Between the trimmed V and J ends, which lost 5 bases and 5 bases, there was a span of 15 bases. CDR3 sequence (DNA): TGTGCCAGCAGCCCAACGATAGGGGGGGAGACCCAGTACTTC. Translation gives CASSPTIGGETQYF.

This chain uses TRBV9 with TRBJ1-1; 7 bases line up with TRBD1. Trimming cost V 4 bases and J 0 bases; bases outside gene matches: 6. The CDR3 has 15 residues. Germline loops: CDR1 SGDLS, CDR2 YYNGEE. CDR3 sequence reads: CASSPRDRVNTEAFF. The CDR3 region has the DNA TGTGCCAGCAGCCCTCGGGACAGAGTGAACACTGAAGCTTTCTTT.

The rearrangement links TRBV11-3 to TRBJ1-2; D unresolved. Germline V gene data show CDR1 as SGHNT and CDR2 as YENEEA. Trimming cost V 4 bases and J 0 bases, with 6 bases left between them. The CDR3 totals 13 residues. Here the CDR3 reads CASSSSANYGYTF. The CDR3 nucleotides are TGTGCCAGCAGCTCCTCAGCTAACTATGGCTACACCTTC. Supplemented by reference TRBV11-3 and TRBJ1-2, the full variable domain reads EAGVVQSPRYKIIEKKQPVAFWCNPISGHNTLYWYLQNLGQGPELLIRYENEEAVDDSQLPKDRFSAERLKGVDSTLKIQPAELGDSAVYLCASSSSANYGYTFGSGTRLTVV.

This clone was seen once. V gene TRBV5-1 combines with J gene TRBJ1-1, with D perhaps TRBD1 (6 bases). V lost 2 bases, J lost 5 bases, and 25 bases lay in between. CDR3 length: 18 residues. Germline loops: CDR1 SGHRS, CDR2 YFSETQ. The CDR3 DNA sequence: TGCGCCAGCAGCTTAGGCCTGGGGGGCGCACAGGTTTTGACTGAAGCTTTCTTT. Amino acids: CASSLGLGGAQVLTEAFF. Full variable domain (outside the CDR3, taken from reference TRBV5-1 and TRBJ1-1): KAGVTQTPRYLIKTRGQQVTLSCSPISGHRSVSWYQQTPGQGLQFLFEYFSETQRNKGNFPGRFSGRQFSNSRSEMNVSTLELGDSALYLCASSLGLGGAQVLTEAFFGQGTRLTVV.

This rearrangement joins TRBV19 to TRBJ1-5; 7 positions agree with TRBD1. The CDR3 extends over 15 amino acids. The trim removed 3 bases at V and 6 bases at J, leaving 8 bases unmatched. Germline V gives CDR1 LNHDA, CDR2 SQIVND (reference sequence). CDR3 nucleotide sequence: TGTGCCAGTAGTATTTCACAGGGGTTAAGTCAGCCCCAGCATTTT. Its protein is CASSISQGLSQPQHF. The full variable domain, with the rest looked up from reference TRBV19 and TRBJ1-5, is DGGITQSPKYLFRKEGQNVTLSCEQNLNHDAMYWYRQDPGQGLRLIYYSQIVNDFQKGDIAEGYSVSREKKESFPLTVTSAQKNPTAFYLCASSISQGLSQPQHFGDGTRLSIL.

This clone was recorded only once. The chain's CDR3 is CASSEGTGGSQPQHF. CDR3 nucleotides: TGTGCCAGCAGTGAGGGGACAGGGGGTAGTCAGCCCCAGCATTTT. The chain joins TRBV2 to TRBJ1-5; 11 nucleotides match TRBD1. The V gene's germline CDR1 is SNHLY and CDR2 FYNNEI. This CDR3 region has 15 residues. With V trimmed by 3 bases and J by 6 bases, 4 bases remained unmatched.

J is TRBJ2-6 and V is TRBV7-9; D tentatively reads TRBD1 or TRBD2 (5 bases each). Trimming stripped 3 bases from V and 2 bases from J, with 5 bases between. CDR1 SEHNR and CDR2 FQNEAQ come from the germline V gene (reference sequence). This CDR3 is 14 amino acids long. The CDR3 loop reads CASSLGAGANVLTF. CDR3 coding DNA: TGTGCCAGCAGCTTGGGGGCTGGGGCCAACGTCCTGACTTTC.